This entry is about one TCR beta chain. What it binds is not known. The data stem from a study of PD-1 blockade in classical Hodgkin lymphoma. Study-wide results and caveats: The CD4+ diversity rise by C4D1 was clearest in complete responders. Newly diagnosed patients were said to have less baseline TCR diversity than healthy donors did. The baseline diversity of complete responders showed similarity to that of newly diagnosed patients.

This CDR3 is built from 15 residues. CDR1 is MNHEY, CDR2 SVGAGI, per germline. Trimming cost V 6 bases and J 0 bases, with 15 bases left between them. Profiling relied on immunoSEQ multiplex PCR, and the TCRdb table lists in-frame clones only, not all of them. The sample holds 25,000 to 30,000 clones, roughly 78% seen once. The time point: cycle 4 day 1 (C4D1), after more than 5 weeks of nivolumab. Following autologous stem cell transplantation, relapse occurred in every patient, and exposure to brentuximab vedotin varied. The sequence came from a human donor with classical Hodgkin lymphoma. V usage is TRBV6-5 and J usage is TRBJ2-7; D might be TRBD1 (6 bases). The starting material was peripheral blood mononuclear cells (PBMCs), obtained before the fourth cycle of nivolumab. The CDR3 loop is CASSATGLRSYEQYF. The CDR3, as DNA: TGTGCCAGCAGCGCGACAGGCCTTCGCTCCTACGAGCAGTACTTC.